The 10 T cell receptor beta chains in this list originate from one sample, sequenced in a study of T-cell memory formation after mild COVID-19 (dated by TCRdb to 2020 to 2022). The library was obtained by 5' RACE. The sample was run on an Illumina NovaSeq 6000. In-frame beta chains were kept once TCRdb had trimmed the public reads at Q25 with fastp and called clones with MiXCR. CDR3 protein sequences are deduplicated, and each keeps its most common genes and DNA. The table for this sample lists fewer than 250,000 distinct CDR3 sequences; roughly a tenth of them were counted only once. Around 3.3% of the sample is in the top ten clones. Specimen: PBMCs or a T cell subset sorted from them (not recorded which). The receptors come from a man between 18 and 35 years old who had mild COVID-19 (a few samples of this study predate the infection). The sample titles of this study are shuffled in the database, so cell type and time point are left out; the donor was told from shared clones.

The V and J genes are TRBV5-6 and TRBJ1-5; TRBD1 is a possible D gene (5 bases). CDR1 and CDR2 (germline): SGHDT, YYEEEE. The V end lost 4 bases, the J end lost 0 bases, and 20 bases lay between the germline ends. The CDR3 covers 18 residues. Written as DNA, the CDR3 is TGTGCCAGCAGCCTTGATTCTAAAGAAGACAGTAGCAATCAGCCCCAGCATTTT. Its protein product is CASSLDSKEDSSNQPQHF.

This clonotype was detected only a few times. The chain has TRBV29-1 and TRBJ2-3, with D possibly matching TRBD2 (5 bases). The CDR3 loop spans 13 amino acids. The germline CDR1 and CDR2 sequences are SQVTM and ANQGSEA. V gave up 8 bases and J gave up 0 bases, with 12 bases separating them. The CDR3 reads CSYGVTSTDTQYF. CDR3 nucleotides: TGCAGCTACGGGGTAACTAGCACAGATACGCAGTATTTT.

This clonotype has more than one count but fewer than ten. A clone one base away is much larger, so this may be a read error. This chain joins TRBV9 and TRBJ2-3; perhaps TRBD2 as D (5 bases). Deletions cut 0 bases from V and 0 bases from J, with 5 bases between. The germline V gene encodes CDR1 SGDLS and CDR2 YYNGEE. The CDR3 spans 14 residues. This CDR3 reads CASSVGTSTDTQYF. CDR3 in DNA: TGTGCCAGCAGCGTAGGGACTAGCACAGATACGCAGTATTTT.

This clonotype was detected only a few times. CDR3 in DNA: TGTGCCAGCAGCTCAGCTGGTGAGCAGTTCTTC. It is translated as CASSSAGEQFF. The chain joins TRBV7-3 to TRBJ2-1; D uncertain. The CDR3 length is 11 residues. Germline V gene data show CDR1 as SGHTA and CDR2 as FQGTGA. The V and J ends lost 4 bases and 9 bases respectively, with 7 bases between them.

CDR3 DNA sequence: TGTGCCAGCAGTCAAGCCCCCGGTGGGGTCGGCTACACCTTC. Translating gives CASSQAPGGVGYTF. The rearrangement joins TRBV12-3 or TRBV12-4 to TRBJ1-2; D is unresolved. The CDR3 runs to 14 residues. Trimming took off 5 bases at V and 8 bases at J, with 18 bases between the two ends.

The chain is built from TRBV6-2 or TRBV6-3 and TRBJ1-2; TRBD1 might be the D (5 bases). CDR1 and CDR2 from the germline V gene are MNHEY and SVGEGT. The CDR3 is 14 amino acids. With 4 bases removed from V and 7 bases from J, the gap between germline ends came to 16 bases. The CDR3 sequence is CASSSPGTTGGYTF. CDR3 nucleotide sequence: TGTGCCAGCAGTTCGCCCGGGACCACGGGTGGCTACACCTTC.

This sequence joins TRBV5-5 and TRBJ2-3, with TRBD2 as a possible D gene (5 bases). This CDR3 is built from 15 residues. CDR1 and CDR2 from the germline V gene are SGHKS and YYEKEE (reference sequence). V gave up 1 base and J gave up 0 bases, with 9 bases separating them. CDR3 sequence reads: CASSLSTGSTDTQYF. The CDR3 DNA reads as TGTGCCAGCAGCTTGTCGACGGGGAGCACAGATACGCAGTATTTT.

This clonotype was detected only a few times. The chain joins TRBV29-1 to TRBJ2-5; TRBD2 aligns across 10 bases. Germline values: CDR1 SQVTM, CDR2 ANQGSEA. The V segment lost 3 bases and the J segment 3 bases; nucleotides outside the gene matches: 16. This CDR3 has 18 residues. CDR3 region: CSVDPERISGGPEETQYF. CDR3 sequence (DNA): TGCAGCGTTGACCCGGAGAGGATTAGCGGGGGGCCAGAAGAGACCCAGTACTTC.

This clonotype was observed at least ten times. This chain uses TRBV5-1 with TRBJ2-7, with 7 bases aligning to TRBD1. Germline CDR1 is SGHRS and CDR2 is YFSETQ. This CDR3 comprises 14 residues. Trimming cost V 4 bases and J 0 bases; bases outside gene matches: 4. The CDR3 protein is CASSTGQLSYEQYF. In nucleotides, the CDR3 is TGCGCCAGCAGCACGGGACAGCTCTCCTACGAGCAGTACTTC.

This chain uses TRBV15 with TRBJ2-7; a weak D match, TRBD2 (5 bases). Germline lookup yields CDR1 LNHNV and CDR2 YYDKDF (reference sequence). This CDR3 has 15 residues. V was clipped by 5 bases and J by 5 bases, with 19 bases between them. The CDR3 loop is CATSQLPEEVNEQYF. DNA of the CDR3: TGTGCCACCAGCCAACTACCGGAGGAGGTCAACGAGCAGTACTTC.